The 26 T cell receptor beta chains listed next were all sequenced from one sample in a study of early T cells in non-severe SARS-CoV-2 infection. MiXCR was run by TCRdb on the 5' RACE reads, yielding one entry per CDR3 protein. The sample consists of about 70,000 distinct CDR3 sequences, approximately 12% of them appearing once. Input material: whole blood. Receptor source: an adult who was a healthcare worker with PCR-confirmed SARS-CoV-2 infection or an uninfected control (not recorded which).

This clonotype showed up many times. This chain joins TRBV11-2 and TRBJ2-1, with D hard to call. From germline, CDR1 is SGHAT and CDR2 FQNNGV. The CDR3 runs to 13 residues. Trimming removed 1 base from V and 13 bases from J, with 14 bases in between. The CDR3 loop reads CASSLGGEMGQFF. The CDR3, as DNA: TGTGCCAGCAGCTTAGGTGGCGAGATGGGCCAGTTCTTC.

J is TRBJ1-1 and V is TRBV28, with a weak D call TRBD1 (6 bases). The germline V and J ends were trimmed by 5 bases and 4 bases, with 11 bases remaining between them. The length of the CDR3 is 13 residues. The germline gives CDR1 MDHEN, CDR2 SYDVKM. The CDR3 nucleotides are TGTGCCAGCAGTCCCAGGGGAGGCACTGAAGCTTTCTTT. Protein product: CASSPRGGTEAFF.

This clonotype has only a few counts. CDR3 sequence: CSVSPGQTFNEQFF. CDR3 DNA sequence: TGCAGCGTTTCGCCGGGACAGACTTTCAATGAGCAGTTCTTC. The genes are TRBV29-1 and TRBJ2-1, with 7 bases identical to TRBD1. The CDR3 consists of 14 residues. Germline CDR1 SQVTM, CDR2 ANQGSEA. With V trimmed by 5 bases and J by 6 bases, 10 bases remained unmatched.

This clonotype was seen ten or more times. The chain uses TRBV19 and TRBJ1-4; D is uncertain. V was clipped by 5 bases and J by 0 bases, with 13 bases between them. Germline CDR1 LNHDA, CDR2 SQIVND (reference sequence). This CDR3 contains 16 residues. CDR3 DNA: TGTGCCAGTAGTTCCTACGGTCGGGCAACTAATGAAAAACTGTTTTTT. This sequence encodes CASSSYGRATNEKLFF.

This clonotype came up many times. The chain is built from TRBV6-4 and TRBJ2-2; 12 bases agree with TRBD1. The V segment lost 5 bases and the J segment 4 bases; nucleotides outside the gene matches: 5. CDR1 and CDR2 (germline): MRHNA, SNTAGT. CDR3 size: 16 residues. The CDR3 DNA is TGTGCCAGCAGTTCCGGGACAGGGGGCTTCACCGGGGAGCTGTTTTTT. This sequence encodes CASSSGTGGFTGELFF.

This clonotype appeared many times. This sequence joins TRBV3-1 and TRBJ2-7; D perhaps matches TRBD2 (5 bases). This CDR3 spans 12 amino acids. The germline V gene encodes CDR1 LGHDT and CDR2 YNNKEL (reference sequence). Trimming stripped 1 base from V and 10 bases from J, with 11 bases between. As DNA, the CDR3 is TGTGCCAGCAGCCAAGTTTACGGACTCCAGTACTTC. This translates into CASSQVYGLQYF.

This clonotype has a count of ten or more. The J gene is TRBJ2-2, the V gene TRBV4-2; D gene ambiguous. This CDR3 spans 12 amino acids. From germline, CDR1 is LGHNA and CDR2 YNFKEQ. Deletions cut 4 bases from V and 10 bases from J, with 10 bases between. The CDR3 region is CASSPSLVELFF. The CDR3 bases are TGTGCCAGCAGCCCTTCATTGGTGGAGCTGTTTTTT.

The rearrangement uses TRBV7-9 and TRBJ2-3; 7 bases align to TRBD1. Germline loops: CDR1 SEHNR, CDR2 FQNEAQ (reference sequence). The CDR3 is made up of 15 amino acids. V shed 5 bases and J 4 bases; nucleotides not matched to a gene: 9. CDR3 nucleotides: TGTGCCAGCAGCCGGGACAGCCGAAACCCAGATACGCAGTATTTT. Translation: CASSRDSRNPDTQYF.

This clonotype showed up many times. The chain couples TRBV7-7 to TRBJ1-3; D remains ambiguous. The CDR3 length is 15 residues. V was shortened by 5 bases and J by 0 bases, with 11 bases between the two germline ends. Germline CDR1 reads SSHAT; CDR2 reads FNYEAQ (reference sequence). CDR3 bases: TGTGCCAGCAGCCGAGACCGGCGCTCTGGAAACACCATATATTTT. It specifies CASSRDRRSGNTIYF. Complete variable domain (other parts from reference TRBV7-7 and TRBJ1-3): GAGVSQSPRYKVTKRGQDVTLRCDPISSHATLYWYQQALGQGPEFLTYFNYEAQPDKSGLPSDRFSAERPEGSISTLTIQRTEQRDSAMYRCASSRDRRSGNTIYFGEGSWLTVV.

This clonotype showed up many times. The rearrangement uses TRBV2 and TRBJ2-1; either TRBD1 or TRBD2 may supply D (6 bases each). This CDR3 has 19 residues. CDR1 and CDR2 (germline): SNHLY, FYNNEI. Trimming shortened V by 0 bases and J by 8 bases, and 26 bases separated the two germline ends. For the CDR3, the DNA is TGTGCCAGCAGTGAAGCGCGCGCTTCGGAGGGGGGAGAGGGCGATGAGCAGTTCTTC. Amino acid sequence: CASSEARASEGGEGDEQFF.

The table lists this clonotype with many counts. The chain couples TRBV21-1 to TRBJ2-1; TRBD2, the table's D call, lacks a check against the DNA. TRBV21-1 is a recognized pseudogene. The CDR3 contains 18 residues. The CDR3 is CASRQFSKALAGANEQFF. The CDR3 nucleotides are TGTGCCAGCAGGCAATTCTCAAAGGCACTAGCGGGAGCGAATGAGCAGTTCTTC.

This clonotype appeared many times. The chain employs TRBV20-1 and TRBJ2-5; D perhaps matches TRBD2 (5 bases). The V gene lost 6 bases and the J gene lost 5 bases, with 16 bases spanning the gap. The CDR3 totals 13 residues. The germline V gene has CDR1 DFQATT and CDR2 SNEGSKA (reference sequence). CDR3 loop: CSAGLAVGETQYF. DNA for the CDR3: TGCAGTGCAGGGCTAGCTGTGGGGGAGACCCAGTACTTC.

This clonotype was found many times. V gene TRBV5-1 combines with J gene TRBJ2-6; D tentatively fits TRBD1 or TRBD2 (5 bases each). Germline lookup yields CDR1 SGHRS and CDR2 YFSETQ. V dropped 2 bases and J dropped 1 base, with 19 bases sitting between them. The CDR3 length is 19 residues. Here the CDR3 DNA reads TGCGCCAGCAGCTTAATTGACGGGTATGAGGGGTCTGGGGCCAACGTCCTGACTTTC. Translating gives CASSLIDGYEGSGANVLTF.

The V and J genes are TRBV20-1 and TRBJ2-6, with D possibly matching TRBD1 (6 bases). This CDR3 contains 16 residues. Germline CDR1 DFQATT, CDR2 SNEGSKA (reference sequence). Trimming pared 6 bases from V and 0 bases from J, leaving 15 bases between. The CDR3 DNA reads TGCAGTGCAGGTGACAGGAAAAGCTCTGGGGCCAACGTCCTGACTTTC. Translating it yields CSAGDRKSSGANVLTF.

This clonotype was seen repeatedly, ten times or more. The rearrangement joins TRBV7-2 to TRBJ2-6; possibly TRBD1 for D (6 bases). The germline V and J ends were trimmed by 0 bases and 4 bases, with 16 bases remaining between them. Germline-derived CDR1 and CDR2 are SGHTA and FQGNSA. The CDR3 has 18 amino acids. The CDR3 DNA reads as TGTGCCAGCAGCTTAGCCCCCTACAGGGTGCGAGGGGCCAACGTCCTGACTTTC. Translation gives CASSLAPYRVRGANVLTF.

Many counts were recorded for this clonotype. The chain uses TRBV20-1 and TRBJ1-5; D perhaps matches TRBD1 (5 bases). In germline, CDR1 is DFQATT, CDR2 SNEGSKA (reference sequence). The germline V and J ends were trimmed by 6 bases and 0 bases, with 15 bases remaining between them. The CDR3 sequence is 15 residues long. The CDR3 reads CSAFRRDHSNQPQHF. DNA for the CDR3: TGCAGTGCATTCCGAAGGGACCATAGCAATCAGCCCCAGCATTTT.

The chain joins TRBV12-3 or TRBV12-4 to TRBJ2-7, with 7 bases lining up with TRBD2. This CDR3 contains 15 residues. The V segment lost 2 bases and the J segment 4 bases; nucleotides outside the gene matches: 8. The CDR3 loop is CASSLIGSGIYEQYF. CDR3 coding DNA: TGTGCCAGCAGTTTAATTGGGAGCGGGATATACGAGCAGTACTTC.

This clonotype was counted at least ten times. The gene calls are TRBV7-2 and TRBJ2-3, with 8 bases fitting TRBD2. The germline gives CDR1 SGHTA, CDR2 FQGNSA. The J segment lost 6 bases and the V segment lost 5 bases, leaving 13 bases of the junction unmatched. The CDR3 has 16 residues. The CDR3 sequence is CASSPSSGLGMDTQYF. The CDR3 DNA is TGTGCCAGCAGCCCATCGTCGGGACTAGGGATGGATACGCAGTATTTT. Supplemented by reference TRBV7-2 and TRBJ2-3, the full variable domain reads GAGVSQSPSNKVTEKGKDVELRCDPISGHTALYWYRQSLGQGLEFLIYFQGNSAPDKSGLPSDRFSAERTGGSVSTLTIQRTQQEDSAVYLCASSPSSGLGMDTQYFGPGTRLTVL.

This clonotype was seen many times. This chain connects TRBV27 to TRBJ2-2, with D uncertain. The CDR3 loop spans 14 amino acids. V was shortened by 2 bases and J by 1 base, with 5 bases between the two germline ends. CDR1 is MNHEY, CDR2 SMNVEV, per germline (reference sequence). The CDR3 coding sequence is TGTGCCAGCAGTTTAACAAGGAACACCGGGGAGCTGTTTTTT. It encodes CASSLTRNTGELFF.

This clonotype was detected only a few times. The V call is TRBV9, the J call TRBJ1-1; no firm D call. This CDR3 has 15 residues. Germline loops: CDR1 SGDLS, CDR2 YYNGEE. With 2 bases removed from V and 1 base from J, the gap between germline ends came to 12 bases. CDR3 protein: CASSVTETSNTEAFF. The CDR3 region has the DNA TGTGCCAGCAGCGTGACGGAAACTTCGAACACTGAAGCTTTCTTT.

About this clonotype itself: A single base separates this from a much larger clone, so it may be a read error. The chain combines TRBV12-3 or TRBV12-4 with TRBJ2-7; TRBD1 matches at 7 bases. V was clipped by 5 bases and J by 2 bases; unmatched bases: 6. The CDR3 has 14 amino acids. The CDR3, as DNA: TGTGCCAGCAGTGTGGGACAGAGAGCCTACGAGCAGTACTTC. Amino acid sequence: CASSVGQRAYEQYF.

This clonotype was seen a handful of times. The V and J genes are TRBV10-3 and TRBJ1-1; D unclear. The V gene lost 3 bases and the J gene lost 1 base, with 6 bases spanning the gap. Per the germline V gene, CDR1 is ENHRY and CDR2 is SYGVKD. The CDR3 is made up of 13 amino acids. CDR3 DNA: TGTGCCATCAGTGAAACGCCGAACACTGAAGCTTTCTTT. This translates into CAISETPNTEAFF.

This clonotype was recorded at least ten times. V is TRBV7-2 and J is TRBJ2-1; 10 positions match TRBD2. Germline CDR1 is SGHTA and CDR2 is FQGNSA. This CDR3 contains 16 residues. V shed 5 bases, J shed 3 bases, and the junction held 7 bases outside the gene matches. The CDR3 nucleotides are TGTGCCAGCAGCCCCTTCGGGACTAGCGACTACAATGAGCAGTTCTTC. Translation: CASSPFGTSDYNEQFF.

In its sample, this clonotype was seen many times. This chain connects TRBV9 to TRBJ2-1; D gene unclear. From germline, CDR1 is SGDLS and CDR2 YYNGEE. The CDR3 is 11 residues long. Trimming removed 7 bases from V and 5 bases from J, with 7 bases in between. CDR3 sequence (DNA): TGTGCCAGCGGTATTAACAATGAGCAGTTCTTC. Translated: CASGINNEQFF.

At least ten counts were recorded for this clonotype. The V gene is TRBV19, the J gene TRBJ1-1; D is uncertain. The CDR3 runs 13 residues. V lost 5 bases and J 4 bases, leaving 11 bases between the germline ends. Looked up from germline, CDR1 is LNHDA and CDR2 is SQIVND (reference sequence). The CDR3 region has the DNA TGTGCCAGTAGTGGCTTGTCGGGCACTGAAGCTTTCTTT. This encodes CASSGLSGTEAFF.

This clonotype has at least ten counts. The chain uses TRBV24-1 and TRBJ2-1; 7 bases align to TRBD1. With V trimmed by 5 bases and J by 0 bases, 0 bases remained unmatched. CDR1 and CDR2 (germline): KGHDR, SFDVKD. The CDR3 has 14 residues. DNA of the CDR3: TGTGCCACCAGTGGGACAGGCTCCTACAATGAGCAGTTCTTC. It is translated as CATSGTGSYNEQFF.